Sequencing of this T cell receptor beta chain was carried out in a study of cytomegalovirus exposure and HLA in healthy donors. This PCR relied on a set of 60 Vbeta primers and 13 Jbeta primers. Only in-frame clones appear in the TCRdb table, and some are missing; sequencing was by immunoSEQ multiplex PCR. The table has about 80,000 clones, around 80% seen once. CDR1 SGHRS and CDR2 YFSETQ come from the germline V gene. This CDR3 is built from 15 residues. Germline trimming cut 0 bases from V and 3 bases from J; bases unmatched to any gene: 2. The receptor comes from a middle-aged man in good health and CMV-seropositive. Sequencing was done on a sample of PBMCs. This sequence joins TRBV5-1 and TRBJ1-1; TRBD1 matches at 10 bases. Here the CDR3 reads CASSLAGTGDTEAFF. The CDR3 DNA follows: TGCGCCAGCAGCTTGGCCGGGACAGGGGACACTGAAGCTTTCTTT.